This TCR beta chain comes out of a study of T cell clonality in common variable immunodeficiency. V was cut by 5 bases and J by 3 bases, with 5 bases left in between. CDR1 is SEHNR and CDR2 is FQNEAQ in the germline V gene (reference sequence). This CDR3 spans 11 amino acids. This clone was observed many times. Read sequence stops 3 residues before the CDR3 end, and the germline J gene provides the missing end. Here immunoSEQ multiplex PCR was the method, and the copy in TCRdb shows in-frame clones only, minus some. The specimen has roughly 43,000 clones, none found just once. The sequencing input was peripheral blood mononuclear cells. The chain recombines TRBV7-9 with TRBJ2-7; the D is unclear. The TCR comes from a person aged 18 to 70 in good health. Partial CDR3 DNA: TGTGCCAGCAGCCCCGTCTACGAG. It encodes CASSPVYE. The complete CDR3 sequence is CASSPVYEQYF.